This T cell receptor (beta chain) was retrieved from a study of T cell responses to AZD1222 COVID-19 vaccine. Study-wide points: The sample set comprised mostly white British donors with more females, and clonal diversity was possibly underestimated. Only a handful of AZD1222 recipients, roughly 6 in all, had baseline seropositivity.

Sequencing used immunoSEQ multiplex PCR; TCRdb keeps in-frame clones, though not all of them. The sample consists of 110,000 to 150,000 clones, about 91% of them appearing once. About this clone: Its specificity is unknown.

V lost 6 bases to trimming and J lost 2 bases, with 7 bases between them. This CDR3 contains 13 residues. CDR1 and CDR2 (germline): MNHEY, SVGAGI. The sequence derives from an adult in good health. The specimen comprised peripheral blood, sampled on day 0 of AZD1222 vaccination. This chain uses TRBV6-5 with TRBJ2-2; D gene unclear. The CDR3 region is CASRTDNTGELFF. DNA of the CDR3: TGTGCCAGCAGGACTGATAACACCGGGGAGCTGTTTTTT.